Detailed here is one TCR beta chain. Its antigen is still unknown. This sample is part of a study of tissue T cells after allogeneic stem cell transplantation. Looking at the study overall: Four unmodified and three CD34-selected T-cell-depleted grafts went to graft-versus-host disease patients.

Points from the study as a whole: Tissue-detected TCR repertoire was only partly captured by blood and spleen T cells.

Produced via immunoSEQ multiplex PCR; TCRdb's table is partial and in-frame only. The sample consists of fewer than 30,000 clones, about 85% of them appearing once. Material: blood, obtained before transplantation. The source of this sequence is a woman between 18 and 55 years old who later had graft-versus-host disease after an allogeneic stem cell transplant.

The CDR3 spells CASSLGSVTKETQYF. CDR3 nucleotides: TGTGCCAGCAGCTTGGGGTCGGTTACAAAAGAGACCCAGTACTTC. This chain joins TRBV11-3 and TRBJ2-5; no reliable D call. V lost 3 bases, J lost 3 bases, and 14 bases lay in between. CDR3 length: 15 residues. Germline values: CDR1 SGHNT, CDR2 YENEEA.